This entry describes one T cell receptor beta chain. Its antigen is not yet known. The sample holds no much larger clone one base away, and base qualities are not on file. Other nucleotide sequences in the sample specify the same CDR3. A distance of 2 bases separates the germline ends of V and J, which lose 0 bases and 0 bases respectively. The CDR3 runs 13 residues from the cysteine to the phenylalanine. CDR3 DNA only is kept here, 39 bases in frame from base 1. CDR1 SGDLS and CDR2 YYNGEE are derived from the germline V gene. Taken with the paper, the label for time point translates to: blood from clinic visit 5 months post-surgery; TSC patient then seizure free. The surgery cases with the highest brain T cell transcript signatures were chosen for TCR beta chain sequencing of brain tissue, and also of blood when blood was available. Before surgery, patients had received at least one anti-epileptic drug. TCR-sequenced patients were children with drug-resistant epilepsy due to tuberous sclerosis complex, focal cortical dysplasia, Rasmussen encephalitis or hemimegalencephaly. Bulk genomic DNA was extracted from unsorted brain tissue and whole blood with the Monarch genomic DNA purification kit.

This entry belongs to a study of brain T cells in children with intractable seizures (dated by TCRdb to 2020 to 2022). For the study in its entirety: Resected brain tissue from 50 or so pediatric epilepsy surgery cases was initially screened for immune gene transcripts with a NanoString immunology panel. Among the approximately twelve selected surgery cases, pre-surgery blood was additionally sequenced for eight, leaving four cases with brain tissue only.

Study-wide findings and limitations: Sequencing depth differed between pre- and post-surgery blood, so clones missing from the pre-surgery sample may reflect undersampling. The patients' HCMV serostatus was not known, and viral specificity was inferred solely from CDR3 sequence similarity.

The immunoSEQ assay was applied to genomic DNA to generate the TCR beta chain sequences. In the paper's pipeline: CDR3 sequences not starting with the conserved framework cysteine at position 104 were manually removed. To get clonality, the normalized Shannon's Diversity Index was subtracted from one, giving values from 0 (maximal diversity) to 1 (oligoclonal). Chi-squared comparison-of-proportions tests assessed whether the same CDR3 differed in frequency between samples, such as brain versus blood. Public clonotypes were found by searching immuneACCESS, and the VDJdb browser was used to assess similarity to known antiviral clonotypes. Here the immuneACCESS table is served through TCRdb, limited to in-frame sequences with V and J called. Missing clones are a known gap in these copies; in checked studies unresolved V genes cover under half, and the rest lacks a known reason. D and trimming come from the DNA, and the V and J calls and clone size come from that table. The sample table holds approximately 330,000 clones, of which over 90% were seen once. The ten largest clones add up to 5% to 7% of the sample.

The specimen was peripheral blood, collected roughly 5 months after surgery. The sequence is built from TRBV9 and TRBJ2-3, with the D segment identity uncertain. This clonotype originated in a boy under two years old with tuberous sclerosis and intractable seizures. CDR3 reads: CASSVVSTDTQYF. The DNA sequence is TGTGCCAGCAGCGTAGTAAGCACAGATACGCAGTATTTT.